This TCR beta chain was captured by sequencing in a study of CD8+ T cells in alopecia areata. Study-wide results and caveats: Scalp samples also yield sequences of resident alphabeta T cells from normal skin.

The CDR3 consists of 14 residues. Trimming removed 3 bases at V and 1 base at J, with 6 bases between. Germline values: CDR1 PRHDT, CDR2 FYEKMQ (reference sequence). Extraction and reverse transcription of RNA yielded cDNA as the sequencing template. Using immunoSEQ multiplex PCR, the repertoire was profiled, and TCRdb retains in-frame clones only, with some absent. Here the sample spans tens of thousands of clones, roughly 51% being singletons. In its sample, this clone was seen a few times. Its target is unknown. The source material was NKG2D-high CD8+ T cells sorted from blood. This chain connects TRBV13 to TRBJ2-2; D is uncertain. The receptor was isolated from a human donor with alopecia areata. The CDR3 DNA is TGTGCCAGCAGCTTTACGGAGAACACCGGGGAGCTGTTTTTT. Its protein product is CASSFTENTGELFF.